This T cell receptor beta chain was documented in a study of blood T cells in healthy people across ages. General study results and limits: When set beside aged donors, long-lived donors presented more naive CD4+ cells and higher diversity. Expanded clonotype shifts may have been confounded, as the donors had an unknown CMV status.

A J-beta primer mix and a sample-barcoded 5' primer were used in a second PCR of about 7 to 12 cycles. Template switching added a 12-random-nucleotide identifier to every cDNA molecule. The study obtained at least 2.5 million CDR3-containing paired-end reads from every sample. A single record per CDR3 protein comes from TCRdb applying MiXCR to the 5' RACE reads. The data show about 1,400,000 distinct CDR3 sequences, 42% seen once. About this clonotype: Its antigen is currently unknown.

This CDR3 comprises 10 residues. The germline V and J ends were trimmed by 10 bases and 11 bases, with 14 bases remaining between them. CDR1 and CDR2 from the germline V gene are MNHEY and SMNVEV (reference sequence). The sequence was collected from a woman between 18 and 29 years old in good health. The rearrangement links TRBV27 to TRBJ1-1, with a possible D match to TRBD1 (5 bases). The sequenced material came from blood. The CDR3 DNA sequence: TGTGCCACTTACTCGGGGGTCGCTTTCTTT. The encoded protein is CATYSGVAFF.